The entry below describes one T cell receptor beta chain. Its target antigen remains unknown. Base qualities were left out, and no much larger clone turns up one base away. The data originate from a study of blood T cell repertoires in COVID-19 (dated by TCRdb to 2019 to 2021). Some background on the complete study: The collaborator samples originated in the United States, Italy and Spain and spanned the acute and convalescent phases of COVID-19. The repertoires were released in a freely available public database intended as a resource for research on the immune response to SARS-CoV-2. Samples came from the ongoing ImmuneRACE study (first 160 participants) plus 1,254 subjects from 6 global collaborators. Where available, HLA class I and class II types were obtained from metadata supplied by the sample provider rather than from assay-based typing. The prospective study material was composed of cDNA or gDNA derived from T cells, B-cell-depleted T cells, or PBMCs. The dataset comprised deeply sampled blood TCRbeta repertoires from subjects exposed to, actively infected with, or recovered from COVID-19. The sample metadata nearly always contained a de-identified subject ID, COVID-19 status, age in years and sex.

What the study reported, not specific to this receptor: The quantity of clinical and demographic metadata differed by source and by participant and was supplied without curation.

The collaborating institutions used their own protocols to collect whole blood in K2EDTA tubes. Collaborator samples were shipped for TCRbeta analysis as frozen whole blood, isolated PBMCs, or DNA extracted from either sample type. TCRbeta CDR3 regions were amplified from genomic DNA using the immunoSEQ Assay, a bias-controlled multiplex PCR. The paper's data handling went like this. Within the assay, amplification of reference gene primers was used to estimate how many nucleated cells each sample contained. Sequence reads were collapsed and filtered to measure the absolute abundance of every unique TCRbeta CDR3 rearrangement. For each sample, productive Simpson clonality was calculated as the square root of Simpson's diversity index across productive rearrangements. Not all clones reach the TCRdb copy of this immuneACCESS table, which keeps in-frame sequences only. Checked studies attribute under half of the gap to unresolved V genes and leave the rest unexplained. V and J calls and clone size are given by that table; D and trimming were obtained from the DNA. Counted in this sample were about 31,000 clones; approximately 88% of them appeared once. The ten top clones hold 0.55% to 0.7% of the sample.

The sequence was obtained from a woman between 40 and 55 years old with active or convalescent COVID-19. Sequencing used peripheral blood.

CDR3 protein: CASSASVDQPQHF. The bases are TGTGCCAGTTCCGCGTCCGTTGATCAGCCCCAGCATTTT. The chain couples TRBV28 to TRBJ1-5; the D gene cannot be named for sure. The CDR3 holds 13 amino acids from the cysteine to the phenylalanine. This entry keeps only the CDR3 DNA: 39 bases, framed from base 1. Trimming removed 9 bases from V and 5 bases from J, leaving 14 bases between the germline ends. The germline V gene gives CDR1 as MDHEN and CDR2 as SYDVKM.